This T cell receptor (beta chain) was identified during a study of blood T cell repertoires in COVID-19 (dated by TCRdb to about 2020). In terms of the full investigation: Collaborator samples came from the United States, Italy and Spain and covered acute and convalescent phases of COVID-19. The prospective study material was composed of cDNA or gDNA derived from T cells, B-cell-depleted T cells, or PBMCs. Deeply sampled blood TCRbeta repertoires from subjects exposed to, actively infected with, or recovered from COVID-19 were included in the dataset. The repertoires were made available in a free public database intended to serve as a resource for research on the immune response to SARS-CoV-2. Samples were obtained from the ongoing ImmuneRACE study (first 160 participants) and from some 1,300 subjects provided by 6 global collaborators. Nearly every sample came with metadata listing a de-identified subject ID, COVID-19 status, age in years and sex. Where available, HLA class I and class II types were obtained from metadata supplied by the sample provider rather than from assay-based typing.

Whole blood was collected in K2EDTA tubes by collaborating institutions according to the institutions' own protocols. For TCRbeta analysis, collaborators shipped samples as frozen whole blood, isolated PBMCs, or DNA extracted from either of those sample types. On the study overall, not on this receptor specifically: The quantity of clinical and demographic metadata differed by source and by participant and was supplied without curation.

The immunoSEQ Assay, a bias-controlled multiplex PCR, was used to amplify TCRbeta CDR3 regions from genomic DNA. Per the authors' processing: Nucleated cell counts per sample were estimated from amplification of reference gene primers within the assay. To quantify the absolute abundance of each unique TCRbeta CDR3 rearrangement, sequence reads were collapsed and filtered. For each sample, productive Simpson clonality was calculated by taking the square root of Simpson's diversity index across productive rearrangements. Not all clones reach the TCRdb copy of this immuneACCESS table, which keeps in-frame sequences only. Checked studies attribute under half of the gap to unresolved V genes and leave the rest unexplained. D and trimming were read from the DNA, whereas the V and J calls and clone size are those reported in that table. For this sample the table gives 90,000 or so clones, of which roughly 88% were detected only once. Approximately 10% of the sample goes to the ten largest clones.

This clone was recorded once. No cognate antigen has been identified for it. No clone much larger than this one lies a single base away; base qualities are absent. The sequenced material came from peripheral blood. The receptor was isolated from a man older than 75 with acute or convalescent COVID-19.

CDR3 sequence: CAWGTVNTEAFF. The sequenced DNA is TGTGCCTGGGGGACAGTGAACACTGAAGCTTTCTTT. Recombination linked TRBV30 to TRBJ1-1; a stretch of 7 junction bases matches TRBD1. Trimming leaves V shorter by 5 bases and J shorter by 0 bases, with the junction holding 0 bases beyond the gene matches. From cysteine to phenylalanine, the CDR3 is 12 amino acids long. Just the 36-base CDR3 DNA is kept, in frame starting at base 1. From the germline V gene (reference sequence), CDR1 is GTSNPN and CDR2 is SVGIG. Here the CDR3 is joined to the reference TRBV30 and TRBJ1-1 genes, and the full variable domain is: SQTIHQWPATLVQPVGSPLSLECTVEGTSNPNLYWYRQAAGRGLQLLFYSVGIGQISSEVPQNLSASRPQDRQFILSSKKLLLSDSGFYLCAWGTVNTEAFFGQGTRLTVV.